Below are 32 T cell receptor beta chains sequenced from a single sample in a study of blood T cell repertoires in COVID-19. Assay used: immunoSEQ multiplex PCR; TCRdb lists only in-frame clones, some missing. The profile covers about 100,000 clones, with 80% to 95% appearing a single time and roughly 1.9% taken by the ten largest. Sequencing was done on a sample of peripheral blood. All receptors derive from a man between 45 and 60 years old with active COVID-19.

This clone was detected once. The chain is built from TRBV27 and TRBJ2-6, with 10 bases that match TRBD1. Germline CDR1 is MNHEY and CDR2 is SMNVEV (reference sequence). This CDR3 is built from 20 residues. V dropped 3 bases and J dropped 1; count of bases not matched to a gene: 12. The CDR3, as DNA: TGTGCCAGCAGTTTCTTAAGTCCGGACAGGGGGAGGTCTGGGGCCAACGTCCTGACTTTC. The encoded protein is CASSFLSPDRGRSGANVLTF.

The genes are TRBV6-1 and TRBJ2-5, with TRBD1 matching 7 bases. In germline, CDR1 is MNHNS, CDR2 SASEGT. With V trimmed by 3 bases and J by 4 bases, 2 bases remained unmatched. This CDR3 is built from 13 residues. The CDR3 is CASSERQGETQYF. DNA of the CDR3: TGTGCCAGCAGTGAGAGACAGGGAGAGACCCAGTACTTC.

This chain uses TRBV5-1 with TRBJ2-5; 12 nucleotides line up with TRBD2. This CDR3 comprises 16 residues. J was trimmed by 5 bases and V by 5 bases; bases with no gene match: 10. Germline values: CDR1 SGHRS, CDR2 YFSETQ. CDR3 DNA sequence: TGCGCCAGCAGAGCGGCTAGCGGGGGGGCCGGGGAGACCCAGTACTTC. Translation gives CASRAASGGAGETQYF.

This chain uses TRBV5-4 with TRBJ2-1; possibly TRBD1 for D (6 bases). The CDR3 covers 13 residues. Germline CDR1 is SGHNT and CDR2 is YYREEE (reference sequence). The V end lost 0 bases, the J end lost 7 bases, and 8 bases lay between the germline ends. CDR3: CASSLGGRNEQFF. The CDR3 DNA reads as TGTGCCAGCAGCTTGGGGGGGCGGAATGAGCAGTTCTTC.

The rearrangement links TRBV19 to TRBJ2-1; 7 bases are shared with TRBD2. Germline assignment: CDR1 LNHDA and CDR2 SQIVND (reference sequence). J gave up 0 bases and V 5 bases, and 7 bases lay outside the gene matches. The CDR3 spans 16 residues. The CDR3, as DNA: TGTGCCAGTAGTCTTCTAGCGGAGAGCTCCTACAATGAGCAGTTCTTC. It encodes CASSLLAESSYNEQFF.

The rearrangement joins TRBV12-3 or TRBV12-4 to TRBJ2-3; the D is unclear. V lost 1 base to trimming and J lost 2 bases, with 4 bases between them. The CDR3 covers 13 residues. CDR3 in amino acids: CASSLVATDTQYF. In DNA, the CDR3 is TGTGCCAGCAGTTTAGTGGCCACAGATACGCAGTATTTT.

CDR3 sequence reads: CASSLDPGNQPQHF. Here the CDR3 DNA reads TGCGCCAGCAGCTTGGATCCGGGAAATCAGCCCCAGCATTTT. J is TRBJ1-5 and V is TRBV5-1; D not resolved. V was pared by 0 bases and J by 4 bases, with 8 bases between. The CDR3 loop spans 14 amino acids. CDR1 is SGHRS and CDR2 is YFSETQ in the germline V gene.

The J gene is TRBJ2-7, the V gene TRBV7-2; 7 bases line up with TRBD2. CDR3 length: 15 amino acids. The germline V gene encodes CDR1 SGHTA and CDR2 FQGNSA. The V gene end was trimmed by 5 bases and the J gene end by 1 base; junction bases not matched to a gene: 8. For the CDR3, the DNA is TGTGCCAGCAGCCGGACTAGTTCACAATCCTACGAGCAGTACGTC. It yields the protein CASSRTSSQSYEQYV.

The rearrangement uses TRBV2 and TRBJ2-6; the D gene is possibly TRBD1 (6 bases). The CDR3 runs to 14 residues. Per germline, CDR1 SNHLY and CDR2 FYNNEI. V lost 6 bases and J lost 6, with 12 bases in between. The chain's CDR3 is CASRQQGTANVLTF. For the CDR3, the DNA is TGTGCCAGCAGGCAACAGGGTACGGCCAACGTCCTGACTTTC.

V and J are TRBV7-9 and TRBJ1-1; TRBD1 matches 9 bases. V lost 6 bases, J lost 4 bases, and 3 bases stayed unmatched. This CDR3 comprises 13 residues. Germline assignment: CDR1 SEHNR and CDR2 FQNEAQ (reference sequence). The CDR3 sequence is CASRPQGATEAFF. Here the CDR3 DNA reads TGTGCCAGCAGGCCACAGGGGGCCACTGAAGCTTTCTTT.

The V and J genes are TRBV29-1 and TRBJ2-1, with TRBD2 matching 8 bases. The CDR3 totals 18 residues. Germline CDR1 is SQVTM and CDR2 is ANQGSEA. Germline trimming cut 6 bases from V and 5 bases from J; bases unmatched to any gene: 21. DNA of the CDR3: TGCAGCGTGAAATCCCCGGTCTGGGCGGGAGGTCTGAACAATGAGCAGTTCTTC. It yields the protein CSVKSPVWAGGLNNEQFF.

The chain combines TRBV21-1 with TRBJ1-4. TRBV21-1 is marked as a pseudogene. The CDR3 has 15 amino acids. The DNA of the CDR3 is TGTGCCAGCAGCACTCCCGGGGGGCCCGTCGGAAAACTGTTTTTT. Translating gives CASSTPGGPVGKLFF.

This clone appeared a single time. The chain carries TRBV5-1 and TRBJ2-1; D is uncertain. Trimming took off 3 bases at V and 3 bases at J, with 16 bases between the two ends. Germline CDR1 SGHRS, CDR2 YFSETQ. There are 16 residues in the CDR3. The CDR3, as DNA: TGCGCCAGCAGCTCCGCAGGTAGACCGAACTACAATGAGCAGTTCTTC. The encoded protein is CASSSAGRPNYNEQFF.

The V gene is TRBV9, the J gene TRBJ2-2, with 16 bases fitting TRBD2. CDR3 length: 20 residues. CDR1 and CDR2 (germline): SGDLS, YYNGEE. V was pared by 3 bases and J by 4 bases, with 12 bases of the junction left unmatched. The CDR3 DNA follows: TGTGCCAGCAGCGCCGGGTCCCCGGGACTAGCGGGAGGGATCACCGGGGAGCTGTTTTTT. As protein: CASSAGSPGLAGGITGELFF.

Turning to this clone: The sample holds other DNA sequences that translate to the same CDR3. This chain uses TRBV4-1 with TRBJ2-2, with a weak D call TRBD2 (6 bases). Trimming took 5 bases from V and 1 from J, leaving 20 bases between them. The CDR3 covers 18 residues. Germline CDR1 is MGHRA and CDR2 is YSYEKL. CDR3 protein: CASSDPKRGSRNTGELFF. The CDR3 DNA sequence: TGCGCCAGCAGCGACCCAAAACGGGGGAGCCGGAACACCGGGGAGCTGTTTTTT.

The V call is TRBV18, the J call TRBJ2-1; D is unresolved. The V end lost 2 bases, the J end lost 7 bases, and 6 bases lay between the germline ends. Germline lookup yields CDR1 KGHSH and CDR2 LQKENI. CDR3 size: 12 residues. The CDR3: CASSPSVNEQFF. The CDR3 DNA reads as TGTGCCAGCTCACCATCGGTAAATGAGCAGTTCTTC.

A note on this clone: The sample holds other DNA sequences that translate to the same CDR3. The genes are TRBV5-4 and TRBJ1-5; possible D gene TRBD1, 6 bases. CDR1 is SGHNT and CDR2 is YYREEE in the germline V gene (reference sequence). The CDR3 consists of 13 residues. Trimming removed 4 bases at V and 4 bases at J, with 9 bases between. CDR3 DNA sequence: TGTGCCAGCAGCCCAGGGGTTAATCAGCCCCAGCATTTT. Residues: CASSPGVNQPQHF.

V usage is TRBV7-3 and J usage is TRBJ2-7, with TRBD1 matching 9 bases. The CDR3 totals 15 residues. The V gene's germline CDR1 is SGHTA and CDR2 FQGTGA. Trimming took 0 bases from V and 4 from J; bases not matched to a gene: 4. As DNA, the CDR3 is TGTGCCAGCAGCTTAACCCCGGGACAGGGTTACGAGCAGTACTTC. It is translated as CASSLTPGQGYEQYF.

This rearrangement joins TRBV9 to TRBJ2-1, with 8 bases lining up with TRBD2. The CDR3 totals 15 residues. Germline V gene lookup returns CDR1 SGDLS and CDR2 YYNGEE. After removal of 3 bases from V and 2 bases from J, the junction contained 4 bases not matched to a gene. CDR3: CASSAGGEPYNEQFF. Written as DNA, the CDR3 is TGTGCCAGCAGCGCGGGGGGGGAACCCTACAATGAGCAGTTCTTC. Variable domain in full (rest from reference TRBV9 and TRBJ2-1): DSGVTQTPKHLITATGQRVTLRCSPRSGDLSVYWYQQSLDQGLQFLIQYYNGEERAKGNILERFSAQQFPDLHSELNLSSLELGDSALYFCASSAGGEPYNEQFFGPGTRLTVL.

The J gene is TRBJ2-1, the V gene TRBV20-1, with D possibly TRBD2 on 5 matching bases. The CDR3 contains 11 residues. Trimming left V 6 bases short and J 5 bases short, with 8 bases between. Germline-derived CDR1 and CDR2 are DFQATT and SNEGSKA (reference sequence). In DNA form, the CDR3 reads TGCAGTGCACCTAGCCACAATGAGCAGTTCTTC. This codes for CSAPSHNEQFF.

V is TRBV11-2 and J is TRBJ1-3; 7 nucleotides align to TRBD1. J gave up 0 bases and V 5 bases, and 7 bases lay outside the gene matches. Germline V gene lookup returns CDR1 SGHAT and CDR2 FQNNGV. The CDR3 runs to 16 residues. The CDR3 is CASSRLGTASGNTIYF. CDR3 in DNA: TGTGCCAGCAGCCGCCTCGGGACAGCCTCTGGAAACACCATATATTTT.

V and J are TRBV7-2 and TRBJ2-3; TRBD2 matches 11 bases. Germline trimming cut 8 bases from V and 4 bases from J; bases unmatched to any gene: 8. The V gene's germline CDR1 is SGHTA and CDR2 FQGNSA. This CDR3 spans 15 amino acids. The CDR3 region is CASGPYSGRADTQYF. The CDR3 DNA follows: TGTGCCAGCGGACCCTATAGCGGGAGGGCAGATACGCAGTATTTT.

In its sample, this clone was seen once. The chain couples TRBV19 to TRBJ2-7; a weak D match, TRBD1 (6 bases). This CDR3 has 15 residues. V lost 7 bases to trimming and J lost 2 bases, with 18 bases between them. Per the germline V gene, CDR1 is LNHDA and CDR2 is SQIVND (reference sequence). The CDR3 region has the DNA TGTGCCAGTACTCCCAGGCCAGGGGATACCTACGAGCAGTACTTC. Translated: CASTPRPGDTYEQYF.

The chain employs TRBV4-1 and TRBJ2-1; TRBD2 aligns across 13 bases. Germline V gene sequence: CDR1 MGHRA, CDR2 YSYEKL. V lost 0 bases and J lost 0; bases outside the gene matches: 11. The CDR3 has 21 residues. As DNA, the CDR3 is TGCGCCAGCAGCCAAGAAGGAGGGGGACTAGCGGGATGGCGCTCCTACAATGAGCAGTTCTTC. This gives the protein CASSQEGGGLAGWRSYNEQFF.

This clone showed up just a few times. The CDR3 region is CASRTRWGVHEQYF. As DNA, the CDR3 is TGTGCCAGCAGAACCCGGTGGGGGGTCCACGAGCAGTACTTC. The gene calls are TRBV6-5 and TRBJ2-7, with D possibly matching TRBD2 (6 bases). V was cut by 6 bases and J by 5 bases, with 17 bases left in between. This CDR3 comprises 14 residues. CDR1 and CDR2 (germline): MNHEY, SVGAGI.

As DNA, the CDR3 is TGCAGTGCCAGGAGCAGGGGTGGCTACACCTTC. The encoded protein is CSARSRGGYTF. The rearrangement links TRBV20-1 to TRBJ1-2, with D perhaps matching TRBD1 (6 bases). The germline V and J ends were trimmed by 6 bases and 7 bases, with 12 bases remaining between them. Germline V gene sequence: CDR1 DFQATT, CDR2 SNEGSKA (reference sequence). The CDR3 totals 11 residues.

The table lists this clone with a few counts. The rearrangement links TRBV7-3 to TRBJ1-1, with 8 positions matching TRBD1. The CDR3 spans 14 residues. V shed 4 bases and J 2 bases; nucleotides not matched to a gene: 3. Germline V gene lookup returns CDR1 SGHTA and CDR2 FQGTGA. The CDR3 region has the DNA TGTGCCAGCAGCTCGACAGGGGCTAACACTGAAGCTTTCTTT. It yields the protein CASSSTGANTEAFF.

The chain is built from TRBV9 and TRBJ2-1; D perhaps matches TRBD1 (6 bases). This CDR3 contains 15 residues. The ends were cut back, 9 bases at V and 8 bases at J, with 24 bases in the middle. Germline CDR1 and CDR2: SGDLS and YYNGEE. The CDR3 DNA reads TGTGCCACCTCGGTCAGACAGGTCCCTCGGGATGAGCAGTTCTTC. This codes for CATSVRQVPRDEQFF.

V and J are TRBV4-2 and TRBJ2-5; a weak D match, TRBD1 (6 bases). The V and J ends lost 1 base and 7 bases respectively, with 13 bases between them. Germline assignment: CDR1 LGHNA and CDR2 YNFKEQ. The CDR3 extends over 14 amino acids. The CDR3 protein is CASSQGEGVGTQYF. CDR3 DNA sequence: TGTGCCAGCAGCCAAGGAGAGGGGGTCGGGACCCAGTACTTC.

The chain joins TRBV15 to TRBJ2-3; TRBD2 might be the D (6 bases). The CDR3 spans 15 residues. Germline V gene data show CDR1 as LNHNV and CDR2 as YYDKDF (reference sequence). The V and J ends lost 3 bases and 1 base respectively, with 11 bases between them. The chain's CDR3 is CATSREGLGTDTQYF. CDR3 DNA sequence: TGTGCCACCAGCAGGGAGGGGTTAGGCACAGATACGCAGTATTTT.

The chain combines TRBV5-1 with TRBJ2-1, with TRBD1 identical over 11 bases. Trimming removed 5 bases from V and 7 bases from J; junction bases left unmatched: 14. The CDR3 totals 17 residues. CDR1 SGHRS and CDR2 YFSETQ come from the germline V gene. This CDR3 reads CASSSPDRDRGENEQFF. Here the CDR3 DNA reads TGCGCCAGCAGTTCGCCCGACAGGGACAGGGGGGAGAATGAGCAGTTCTTC.

The rearrangement joins TRBV10-3 to TRBJ1-6; D remains unclear. The CDR3 spans 14 residues. With 0 bases removed from V and 7 bases from J, the gap between germline ends came to 7 bases. Germline CDR1 ENHRY, CDR2 SYGVKD. This chain's CDR3 is CAISESQKNSPLHF. CDR3 nucleotide sequence: TGTGCCATCAGTGAGTCCCAGAAAAATTCACCCCTCCACTTT.